This TCR beta chain was documented in a study of T cells in Graves' hyperthyroidism and ophthalmopathy. The TCR beta CDR3 regions underwent amplification using RNA transcripts as the source. Initially, a first-round RT-PCR of the TCR CDR3 employed the HTBI primer set. Via MiXCR, TCRdb re-called the multiplex PCR reads, giving one row per CDR3 protein. The repertoire holds around 190,000 distinct CDR3 sequences, with 17% as singletons. This clonotype was found many times. Across 18 months, stable Graves' hyperthyroidism was marked by no progression to ophthalmopathy. The receptor was isolated from a woman aged 45-65 years with Graves' hyperthyroidism. Specimen: blood.

The CDR3 coding sequence is TGTGCTAGTGGATTGCTCAGGGGCCAGCCCCAGCATTTT. It is translated as CASGLLRGQPQHF. The chain has TRBV12-5 and TRBJ1-5; D is possibly TRBD1 (6 bases). From germline, CDR1 is LGHNT and CDR2 FRNRAP. Deletions cut 6 bases from V and 7 bases from J, with 13 bases between. The CDR3 has 13 amino acids.